What follows are 4 T cell receptor beta chains derived from one specimen sequenced in a study of cytomegalovirus exposure and HLA in healthy donors. With 60 Vbeta and 13 Jbeta primers, the PCR was carried out. Assay used: immunoSEQ multiplex PCR; TCRdb lists only in-frame clones, some missing. The table records some 95,000 clones, roughly 77% of them present only once. The sequenced sample was PBMCs. These receptors all stem from a man under 40 in good health and CMV-seronegative.

A single count supports this clone. The rearrangement links TRBV27 to TRBJ2-7; 10 nucleotides agree with TRBD1. Per the germline V gene, CDR1 is MNHEY and CDR2 is SMNVEV (reference sequence). V gave up 7 bases and J gave up 4 bases; unmatched junction bases: 13. This CDR3 is built from 16 residues. CDR3 sequence: CASNEFGTGARYEQYF. Here the CDR3 DNA reads TGTGCCAGCAACGAATTTGGGACAGGGGCCAGGTACGAGCAGTACTTC.

The J gene is TRBJ2-3, the V gene TRBV25-1; the match to TRBD1 covers 7 bases. CDR3 length: 16 amino acids. The trim removed 5 bases at V and 0 bases at J, leaving 8 bases unmatched. Germline CDR1 reads MGHDK; CDR2 reads SYGVNS. The CDR3 region has the DNA TGTGCCAGCAGTACTAGACCGGGACAGAGCACAGATACGCAGTATTTT. Residues: CASSTRPGQSTDTQYF.

The chain joins TRBV7-2 to TRBJ2-5; TRBD1 matches at 10 bases. The J call may be mistaken, given a closer DNA end match to TRBJ2-7. This CDR3 contains 14 residues. Germline-derived CDR1 and CDR2 are SGHTA and FQGNSA. The DNA of the CDR3 is TGTGCCAGCAGCCCCGACAGGGGGCACTACGAGCAGTACTTC. Translating gives CASSPDRGHYEQYF.

This clone was seen a single time. The chain carries TRBV7-6 and TRBJ1-3; D is perhaps TRBD1 (5 bases). CDR3 length equals 13 residues. Germline lookup yields CDR1 SGHVS and CDR2 FNYEAQ. V was trimmed by 5 bases and J by 9 bases, leaving 14 bases between them. The CDR3 region is CASSLGSGGTIYF. The CDR3 region has the DNA TGTGCCAGCAGCCTCGGTTCGGGGGGCACCATATATTTT.